One sample yielded the 15 T cell receptor beta chains listed below, sequenced in a study of cytomegalovirus exposure and HLA in healthy donors. Produced via immunoSEQ multiplex PCR; TCRdb's table is partial and in-frame only. The table shows 230,000 or so clones, with 88% occurring only once. Material: PBMCs. The receptors here all came from a woman in her late teens or twenties in good health and CMV-seronegative.

V is TRBV5-1 and J is TRBJ2-3; D unresolved. The CDR3 has 12 amino acids. The V gene's germline CDR1 is SGHRS and CDR2 YFSETQ. With 2 bases removed from V and 3 bases from J, the gap between germline ends came to 4 bases. DNA of the CDR3: TGCGCCAGCAGCTTTCGGACAGATACGCAGTATTTT. Translation gives CASSFRTDTQYF.

This clone was seen just once. The chain recombines TRBV14 with TRBJ1-1; tentatively, D is TRBD1 (5 bases). CDR3 length equals 14 residues. Germline CDR1 is SGHDN and CDR2 is FVKESK. The V end was cut by 1 base, the J end by 12 bases, with 18 bases between. CDR3 nucleotides: TGTGCCAGCAGCCAAGGGGGGGTCACTTTGCCGTCTTTCTTT. Translated: CASSQGGVTLPSFF. The full variable domain, rest sourced from reference TRBV14 and TRBJ1-1, is EAGVTQFPSHSVIEKGQTVTLRCDPISGHDNLYWYRRVMGKEIKFLLHFVKESKQDESGMPNNRFLAERTGGTYSTLKVQPAELEDSGVYFCASSQGGVTLPSFFGQGTRLTVV.

The chain has TRBV11-2 and TRBJ2-7; 14 nucleotides match TRBD2. The CDR3 has 16 amino acids. V dropped 5 bases and J dropped 6; count of bases not matched to a gene: 9. Per germline, CDR1 SGHAT and CDR2 FQNNGV. The CDR3 bases are TGTGCCAGCAGCCCCCCGGGACTAGCGGGAGTCGGCGAGCAGTACTTC. This codes for CASSPPGLAGVGEQYF. The full variable domain, rest sourced from reference TRBV11-2 and TRBJ2-7, is EAGVAQSPRYKIIEKRQSVAFWCNPISGHATLYWYQQILGQGPKLLIQFQNNGVVDDSQLPKDRFSAERLKGVDSTLKIQPAKLEDSAVYLCASSPPGLAGVGEQYFGPGTRLTVT.

In this sample, this clone turned up once. CDR3 amino acids: CASRSGQGALETQYF. For the CDR3, the DNA is TGTGCCAGCAGGTCGGGACAGGGGGCGTTGGAGACCCAGTACTTC. The V call is TRBV7-2, the J call TRBJ2-5; 12 positions agree with TRBD1. CDR3 length: 15 amino acids. Trimming removed 6 bases from V and 5 bases from J; junction bases left unmatched: 7. Per germline, CDR1 SGHTA and CDR2 FQGNSA.

V gene TRBV18 combines with J gene TRBJ1-2; 8 bases fit TRBD1. Germline V CDR1 and CDR2: KGHSH, LQKENI. V lost 2 bases to trimming and J lost 3 bases; unmatched junction nucleotides: 8. The CDR3 contains 16 residues. CDR3 protein: CASSPSAGGVDYGYTF. CDR3 DNA: TGTGCCAGCTCACCAAGTGCAGGGGGCGTCGACTATGGCTACACCTTC.

The chain recombines TRBV11-2 with TRBJ2-7; perhaps TRBD1 as D (7 bases). The V gene's germline CDR1 is SGHAT and CDR2 FQNNGV. The CDR3 length is 16 residues. Deletions cut 5 bases from V and 4 bases from J, with 21 bases between. CDR3 region: CASSLRRGLGGYEQYF. In DNA form, the CDR3 reads TGTGCCAGCAGCCTTAGGAGGGGGCTAGGTGGGTACGAGCAGTACTTC.

The genes are TRBV28 and TRBJ2-7, with 7 bases lining up with TRBD2. The V segment lost 4 bases and the J segment 6 bases; nucleotides outside the gene matches: 9. CDR1 and CDR2 from the germline V gene are MDHEN and SYDVKM. The CDR3 has 14 amino acids. The CDR3, as DNA: TGTGCCAGCAGTTGGGGAGGGAAAAAAAGCGAGCAGTACTTC. This codes for CASSWGGKKSEQYF.

Of note for this clone: The sample carries other DNA sequences with the same CDR3. The genes are TRBV28 and TRBJ2-7; D uncertain. CDR3 length: 11 amino acids. CDR1 is MDHEN and CDR2 is SYDVKM in the germline V gene. V lost 6 bases and J 3 bases, leaving 6 bases between the germline ends. CDR3 protein: CASSRGYEQYF. The CDR3 region has the DNA TGTGCCAGCAGCCGAGGCTACGAGCAGTACTTC.

The rearrangement uses TRBV12-5 and TRBJ1-5, with D possibly TRBD1 on 6 matching bases. V was pared by 7 bases and J by 11 bases, with 21 bases between. There are 14 residues in the CDR3. Per the germline V gene, CDR1 is LGHNT and CDR2 is FRNRAP. The CDR3 sequence: CASALGGVQGAQHF. The CDR3 nucleotides are TGTGCTAGTGCCCTGGGGGGGGTACAGGGAGCCCAGCATTTT.

The J gene is TRBJ2-7, the V gene TRBV18; D is possibly TRBD2 (6 bases). The V end lost 5 bases, the J end lost 2 bases, and 10 bases lay between the germline ends. The CDR3 has 13 residues. CDR1 and CDR2 from the germline V gene are KGHSH and LQKENI. CDR3 protein: CASSGGVAYEQYF. For the CDR3, the DNA is TGTGCCAGCTCAGGAGGGGTTGCCTACGAGCAGTACTTC.

The rearrangement joins TRBV30 to TRBJ2-1, with 7 positions matching TRBD1. Germline-derived CDR1 and CDR2 are GTSNPN and SVGIG (reference sequence). V dropped 4 bases and J dropped 3; count of bases not matched to a gene: 3. The CDR3 sequence is 13 residues long. This chain's CDR3 is CAWTGQRYNEQFF. The CDR3, as DNA: TGTGCCTGGACGGGACAGCGCTACAATGAGCAGTTCTTC.

This chain connects TRBV6-6 to TRBJ1-1, with a possible D match to TRBD1 (6 bases). The CDR3 is 14 amino acids. The germline CDR1 and CDR2 sequences are MNHNY and SVGAGI (reference sequence). The V end was cut by 6 bases, the J end by 1 base, with 12 bases between. The CDR3 is CASRPRGGNTEAFF. The DNA for the CDR3 is TGTGCCAGCAGGCCAAGGGGGGGGAACACTGAAGCTTTCTTT.

The CDR3 region is CASSEGRASGTSGPERYNEQFF. The CDR3 region has the DNA TGTGCCAGCAGTGAAGGGCGGGCCTCCGGGACTAGCGGGCCCGAGCGGTACAATGAGCAGTTCTTC. The genes are TRBV6-1 and TRBJ2-1; 12 bases line up with TRBD2. Germline trimming cut 1 base from V and 4 bases from J; bases unmatched to any gene: 20. The CDR3 is made up of 22 amino acids. The germline CDR1 and CDR2 sequences are MNHNS and SASEGT.

The V gene is TRBV13, the J gene TRBJ2-5; TRBD2 aligns across 12 bases. This CDR3 comprises 15 residues. Trimming removed 1 base from V and 5 bases from J; junction bases left unmatched: 2. Germline assignment: CDR1 PRHDT and CDR2 FYEKMQ (reference sequence). The DNA of the CDR3 is TGTGCCAGCAGCTTAGCGACTAGCGGGAGTGAGACCCAGTACTTC. The encoded protein is CASSLATSGSETQYF.

This clone was picked up a small number of times. The V call is TRBV10-3, the J call TRBJ2-1, with 10 bases aligning to TRBD2. With 10 bases clipped from V and 2 bases from J, the junction kept 5 bases outside the gene matches. Germline CDR1 reads ENHRY; CDR2 reads SYGVKD. CDR3 length equals 14 residues. In DNA, the CDR3 is TGTGCCACCAATCTAGCGGGGGCCTACAATGAGCAGTTCTTC. This encodes CATNLAGAYNEQFF.